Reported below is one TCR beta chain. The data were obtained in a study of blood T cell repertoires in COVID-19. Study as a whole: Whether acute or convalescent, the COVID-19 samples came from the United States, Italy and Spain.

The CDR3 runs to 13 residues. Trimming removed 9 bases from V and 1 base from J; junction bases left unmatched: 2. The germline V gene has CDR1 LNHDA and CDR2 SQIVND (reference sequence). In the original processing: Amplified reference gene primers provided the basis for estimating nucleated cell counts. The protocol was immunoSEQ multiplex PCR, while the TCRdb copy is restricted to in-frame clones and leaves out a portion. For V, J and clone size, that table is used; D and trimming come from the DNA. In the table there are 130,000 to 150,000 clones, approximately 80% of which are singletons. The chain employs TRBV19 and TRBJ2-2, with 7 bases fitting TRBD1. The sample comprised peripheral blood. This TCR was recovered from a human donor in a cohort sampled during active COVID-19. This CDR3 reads CASRDRNTGELFF. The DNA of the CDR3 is TGTGCCAGCCGGGACAGGAACACCGGGGAGCTGTTTTTT. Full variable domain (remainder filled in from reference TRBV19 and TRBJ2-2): DGGITQSPKYLFRKEGQNVTLSCEQNLNHDAMYWYRQDPGQGLRLIYYSQIVNDFQKGDIAEGYSVSREKKESFPLTVTSAQKNPTAFYLCASRDRNTGELFFGEGSRLTVL.